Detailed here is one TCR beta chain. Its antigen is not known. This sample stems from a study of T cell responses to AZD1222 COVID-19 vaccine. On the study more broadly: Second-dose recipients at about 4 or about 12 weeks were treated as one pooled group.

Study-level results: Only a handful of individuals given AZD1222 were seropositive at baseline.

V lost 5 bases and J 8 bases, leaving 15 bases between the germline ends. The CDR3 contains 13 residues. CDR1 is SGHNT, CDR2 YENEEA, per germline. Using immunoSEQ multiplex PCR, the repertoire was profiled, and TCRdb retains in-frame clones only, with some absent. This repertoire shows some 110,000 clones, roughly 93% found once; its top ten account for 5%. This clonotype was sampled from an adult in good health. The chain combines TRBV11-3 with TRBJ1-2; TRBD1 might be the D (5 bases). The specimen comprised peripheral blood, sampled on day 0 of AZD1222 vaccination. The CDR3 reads CASSPSPQGGYTF. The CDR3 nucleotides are TGTGCCAGCAGCCCAAGCCCCCAGGGCGGCTACACCTTC.